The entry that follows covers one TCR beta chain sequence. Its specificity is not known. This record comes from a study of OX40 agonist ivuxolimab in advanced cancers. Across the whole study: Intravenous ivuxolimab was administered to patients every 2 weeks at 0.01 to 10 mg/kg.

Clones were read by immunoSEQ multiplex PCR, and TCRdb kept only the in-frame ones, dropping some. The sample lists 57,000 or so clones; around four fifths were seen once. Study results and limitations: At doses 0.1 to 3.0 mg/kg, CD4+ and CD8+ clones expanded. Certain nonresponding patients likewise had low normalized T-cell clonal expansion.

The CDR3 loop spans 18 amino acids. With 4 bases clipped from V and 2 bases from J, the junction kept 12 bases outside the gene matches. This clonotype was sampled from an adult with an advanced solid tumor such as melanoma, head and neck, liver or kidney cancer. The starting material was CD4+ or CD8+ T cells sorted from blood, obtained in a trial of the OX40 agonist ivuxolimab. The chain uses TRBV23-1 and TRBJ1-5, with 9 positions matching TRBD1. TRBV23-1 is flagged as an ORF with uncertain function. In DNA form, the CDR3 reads TGCGCCAGCAGTCTGGGACAGGGTGGTATGGAGGGCAATCAGCCCCAGCATTTT. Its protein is CASSLGQGGMEGNQPQHF.